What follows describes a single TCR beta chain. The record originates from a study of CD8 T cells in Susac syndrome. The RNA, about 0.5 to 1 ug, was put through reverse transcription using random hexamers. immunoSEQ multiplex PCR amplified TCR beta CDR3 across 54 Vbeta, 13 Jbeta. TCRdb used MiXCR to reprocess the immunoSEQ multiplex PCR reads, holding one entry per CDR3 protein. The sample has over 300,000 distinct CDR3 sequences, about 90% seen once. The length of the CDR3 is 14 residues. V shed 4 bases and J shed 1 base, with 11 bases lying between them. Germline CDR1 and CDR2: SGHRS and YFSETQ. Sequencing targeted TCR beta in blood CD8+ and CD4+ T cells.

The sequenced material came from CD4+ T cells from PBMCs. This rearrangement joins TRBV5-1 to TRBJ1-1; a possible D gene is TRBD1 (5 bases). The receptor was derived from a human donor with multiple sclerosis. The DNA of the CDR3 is TGCGCCAGCAGCACCAGTCAGGGGAACACTGAAGCTTTCTTT. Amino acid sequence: CASSTSQGNTEAFF.